The 6 T cell receptor beta chains below come from one sample, sequenced in a study of cytomegalovirus exposure and HLA in healthy donors. PCR primers comprised 60 Vbeta and 13 Jbeta primers. Repertoires were generated with immunoSEQ multiplex PCR, while TCRdb's copy carries only in-frame clones and drops some. The profile covers roughly 120,000 clones, with around 75% appearing a single time and over 1.5% taken by the ten largest. Sequences were obtained from PBMCs. These receptors were taken from a young woman in good health and CMV-seronegative.

The rearrangement joins TRBV28 to TRBJ1-5; 7 positions match TRBD1. This CDR3 has 16 amino acids. The trim removed 6 bases at V and 0 bases at J, leaving 8 bases unmatched. In germline, CDR1 is MDHEN, CDR2 SYDVKM. Here the CDR3 reads CASRPTRGISNQPQHF. CDR3 DNA: TGTGCCAGCAGACCAACCAGGGGGATTAGCAATCAGCCCCAGCATTTT.

CDR3 region: CASSPVAGNTEAFF. The CDR3 bases are TGTGCCAGCAGCCCAGTCGCGGGGAACACTGAAGCTTTCTTT. This chain links TRBV5-4 with TRBJ1-1; D not certain. Trimming left V 4 bases short and J 1 base short, with 11 bases between. The CDR3 spans 14 residues. Germline lookup yields CDR1 SGHNT and CDR2 YYREEE (reference sequence).

The chain recombines TRBV6-5 with TRBJ2-7; D might be TRBD1 (5 bases). The V gene lost 2 bases and the J gene lost 2 bases, with 13 bases spanning the gap. This CDR3 has 15 residues. Germline-derived CDR1 and CDR2 are MNHEY and SVGAGI. The CDR3 DNA reads TGTGCCAGCAGTTACGCACACAGGCGCACCTACGAGCAGTACTTC. Translated: CASSYAHRRTYEQYF.

The rearrangement links TRBV6-5 to TRBJ1-1; 8 bases are shared with TRBD1. V shed 5 bases and J 7 bases; nucleotides not matched to a gene: 12. Germline CDR1 and CDR2: MNHEY and SVGAGI. This CDR3 contains 15 residues. CDR3 sequence (DNA): TGTGCCAGCAGTCTAAACAGGGGGTTTAGTGGTGAAGCTTTCTTT. It encodes CASSLNRGFSGEAFF.

This chain connects TRBV28 to TRBJ1-2; 9 bases line up with TRBD1. V gave up 5 bases and J gave up 4 bases; unmatched junction bases: 11. This CDR3 contains 16 residues. CDR1 and CDR2 from the germline V gene are MDHEN and SYDVKM. CDR3 amino acids: CASSSAGTGTGYGYTF. For the CDR3, the DNA is TGTGCCAGCAGTAGCGCGGGGACAGGGACGGGCTATGGCTACACCTTC.

This clone was observed a single time. J is TRBJ1-5 and V is TRBV19, with 10 nucleotides matching TRBD1. The V segment lost 6 bases and the J segment 7 bases; nucleotides outside the gene matches: 3. The CDR3 is made up of 13 amino acids. Germline CDR1 reads LNHDA; CDR2 reads SQIVND (reference sequence). For the CDR3, the DNA is TGTGCCAGTAGCCGGGACAGGGGACAGCCCCAGCATTTT. This gives the protein CASSRDRGQPQHF.